This note documents a single T cell receptor beta chain sequence. The data derive from a study of blood T cell repertoires in COVID-19. Background on the study: Italy, Spain and the United States were the sources of the convalescent and acute COVID-19 samples.

CDR1 is SGHRS and CDR2 is YFSETQ in the germline V gene. The CDR3 runs to 16 residues. V lost 4 bases to trimming and J lost 0 bases; unmatched junction nucleotides: 8. As handled by the study authors: Cell counts per sample came from amplifying reference gene primers. The data were produced by immunoSEQ multiplex PCR, yet TCRdb's version contains in-frame clones alone and is incomplete. The D gene and trimming were derived from the DNA, and the V and J assignments and clone size from that table. Of 210,000 or so clones detected, 70% to 90% appear once; the ten largest clones hold about 12%. The receptor comes from a woman aged 18-29 years who had recovered from COVID-19. Sequenced input: peripheral blood. The chain has TRBV5-1 and TRBJ2-3, with 7 bases lining up with TRBD2. The chain's CDR3 is CASSRGTIASTDTQYF. CDR3 sequence (DNA): TGCGCCAGCAGCAGAGGGACTATTGCTAGCACAGATACGCAGTATTTT.